The source of this TCR beta chain is a study of blood T cell repertoires in COVID-19. CDR3 size: 16 residues. The V gene's germline CDR1 is KGHSH and CDR2 LQKENI. Trimming left V 3 bases short and J 0 bases short, with 11 bases between. Original processing methods: From reference gene primer amplification, estimates of nucleated cell counts were derived. The method was immunoSEQ multiplex PCR; TCRdb's version includes in-frame clones alone and lacks a portion of them. V, J and clone size are taken as reported in that table, and D and trimming were inferred from the DNA itself. In the table there are approximately 150,000 clones, around 80% of which are singletons. This clone showed up just a few times. All exposed participants met a person with COVID-19 within 2 weeks before entering the study.

Sequenced sample: PBMCs or T cells enriched from blood (not recorded which). This receptor was taken from a man in his 70s who had been exposed to COVID-19. The V gene is TRBV18, the J gene TRBJ1-4; D gene unclear. The CDR3 DNA is TGTGCCAGCTCACCTGAATCACTCTCAACTAATGAAAAACTGTTTTTT. Translated, it gives CASSPESLSTNEKLFF.